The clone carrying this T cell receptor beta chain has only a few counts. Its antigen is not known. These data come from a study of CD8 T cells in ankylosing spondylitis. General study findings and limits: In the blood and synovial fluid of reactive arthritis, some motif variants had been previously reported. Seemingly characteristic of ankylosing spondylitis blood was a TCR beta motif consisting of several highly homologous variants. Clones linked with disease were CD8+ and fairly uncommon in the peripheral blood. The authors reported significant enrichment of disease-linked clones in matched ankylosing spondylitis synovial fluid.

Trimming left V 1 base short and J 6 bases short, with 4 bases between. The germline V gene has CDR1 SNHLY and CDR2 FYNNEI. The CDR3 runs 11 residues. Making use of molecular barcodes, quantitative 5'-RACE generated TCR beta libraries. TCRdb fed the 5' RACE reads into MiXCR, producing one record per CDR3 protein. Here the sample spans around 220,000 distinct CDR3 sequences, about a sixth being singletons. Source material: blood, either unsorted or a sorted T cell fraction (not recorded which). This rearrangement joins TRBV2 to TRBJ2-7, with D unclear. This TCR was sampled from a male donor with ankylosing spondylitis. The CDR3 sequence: CASSEVGEQYF. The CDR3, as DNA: TGTGCCAGCAGTGAAGTGGGCGAGCAGTACTTC.